Listed here are 29 T cell receptor beta chains from one sample, sequenced in a study of STAT3 mutations in large granular lymphocyte leukemia. No cognate antigen is known for these TCRs. Overall study findings and caveats: In T-cell large granular lymphocyte leukemia, about half of patients showed multiple immunodominant subclonotypes.

The method was immunoSEQ multiplex PCR; TCRdb's version includes in-frame clones alone and lacks a portion of them. The table has about 20,000 clones, about 92% seen once; the top ten hold about 45%. Sequencing was done on a sample of peripheral blood mononuclear cells. The origin of the receptors is a man in his fifties or sixties with T-cell large granular lymphocyte leukemia. Some clones in this sample may be carry-over from other donors' samples.

V gene TRBV18 combines with J gene TRBJ2-2, with D possibly matching TRBD2 (6 bases). The CDR3 runs to 15 residues. Per the germline V gene, CDR1 is KGHSH and CDR2 is LQKENI. Trimming removed 1 base from V and 6 bases from J, with 12 bases in between. The CDR3 is CASSPLEGPAGELFF. CDR3 nucleotide sequence: TGTGCCAGCTCACCACTGGAGGGTCCGGCCGGGGAGCTGTTTTTT.

This clone was recorded once. The genes are TRBV18 and TRBJ1-2, with D possibly TRBD1 on 5 matching bases. The V end lost 2 bases, the J end lost 2 bases, and 12 bases lay between the germline ends. CDR3 length: 15 residues. Germline V CDR1 and CDR2: KGHSH, LQKENI. The CDR3 spells CASSPGAGNNYGYTF. In DNA, the CDR3 is TGTGCCAGCTCACCAGGGGCTGGGAACAACTATGGCTACACCTTC.

This chain joins TRBV14 and TRBJ1-1, with a possible D match to TRBD1 (6 bases). V shed 4 bases and J shed 4 bases, with 22 bases lying between them. CDR3 length: 17 amino acids. Germline V CDR1 and CDR2: SGHDN, FVKESK. The CDR3 region has the DNA TGTGCCAGCAGCCCTGCGGGGGGGCGATTCTTTCCCACTGAAGCTTTCTTT. This encodes CASSPAGGRFFPTEAFF.

CDR3 nucleotide sequence: TGTGCCAGCAGTCCCGGGAACTACAATGAGCAGTTCTTC. It codes for CASSPGNYNEQFF. The chain is built from TRBV6-5 and TRBJ2-1; a possible D gene is TRBD2 (5 bases). CDR1 is MNHEY, CDR2 SVGAGI, per germline. The CDR3 runs 13 residues. V gave up 5 bases and J gave up 3 bases, with 8 bases separating them.

The CDR3 DNA reads as TGCGCCAGCAGTCAACCGGTAAACAATGAGCAGTTCTTC. It specifies CASSQPVNNEQFF. The V call is TRBV23-1, the J call TRBJ2-1, with unresolved D. TRBV23-1 is marked as an open reading frame, function uncertain. This CDR3 is 13 amino acids long. V was pared by 2 bases and J by 5 bases, with 7 bases between.

The rearrangement uses TRBV7-2 and TRBJ2-7; 7 bases are a match to TRBD1. J gave up 0 bases and V 4 bases, and 3 bases lay outside the gene matches. The CDR3 contains 14 residues. Germline V lookup: CDR1 SGHTA, CDR2 FQGNSA. The CDR3 sequence is CASSSQGSSYEQYF. The CDR3 nucleotides are TGTGCCAGCAGCTCACAGGGGAGCTCCTACGAGCAGTACTTC.

The chain links TRBV10-3 to TRBJ1-2; D is unresolved. V shed 3 bases and J shed 8 bases, with 10 bases lying between them. CDR3 size: 12 residues. Per germline, CDR1 ENHRY and CDR2 SYGVKD. DNA for the CDR3: TGTGCCATCAGTGACGGCGTGGGAGGCTACACCTTC. Its translation: CAISDGVGGYTF.

This sequence joins TRBV18 and TRBJ2-3; D is unresolved. CDR3 length: 14 residues. CDR1 and CDR2 (germline): KGHSH, LQKENI. Trimming removed 0 bases at V and 0 bases at J, with 4 bases between. CDR3 in DNA: TGTGCCAGCTCACCACCGGGGAGCACAGATACGCAGTATTTT. Translating gives CASSPPGSTDTQYF.

This clone occurred once. V is TRBV10-2 and J is TRBJ2-7; weak D call: TRBD2 (6 bases). CDR3 length: 12 residues. The V end lost 6 bases, the J end lost 3 bases, and 9 bases lay between the germline ends. Germline loops: CDR1 WSHSY, CDR2 SAAADI. Here the CDR3 DNA reads TGCGCCAGCAGAGTAGCGGACTACGAGCAGTACTTC. Translation: CASRVADYEQYF.

The chain links TRBV29-1 to TRBJ2-7; possibly TRBD1 for D (5 bases). Trimming shortened V by 6 bases and J by 1 base, and 16 bases separated the two germline ends. The CDR3 runs to 14 residues. CDR1 is SQVTM, CDR2 ANQGSEA, per germline. CDR3 in amino acids: CSVVRTTRSYEQYF. CDR3 nucleotide sequence: TGCAGCGTCGTTAGGACAACCCGGTCCTACGAGCAGTACTTC.

The gene calls are TRBV7-3 and TRBJ2-3; 9 bases agree with TRBD2. The J segment lost 5 bases and the V segment lost 0 bases, leaving 6 bases of the junction unmatched. From germline, CDR1 is SGHTA and CDR2 FQGTGA. The CDR3 consists of 16 residues. This CDR3 reads CASSLTTSGHGDTQYF. The CDR3 DNA reads TGTGCCAGCAGCTTAACAACTAGCGGGCATGGAGATACGCAGTATTTT.

The chain couples TRBV10-3 to TRBJ2-3; 11 bases match TRBD2. CDR3 size: 18 residues. Germline trimming cut 2 bases from V and 0 bases from J; bases unmatched to any gene: 7. Germline V gene sequence: CDR1 ENHRY, CDR2 SYGVKD. The CDR3 region is CAISEPPGLAASTDTQYF. The CDR3 DNA reads TGTGCCATCAGTGAGCCCCCGGGACTAGCGGCCAGCACAGATACGCAGTATTTT.

The rearrangement links TRBV28 to TRBJ1-4; D possibly corresponds to TRBD1 (5 bases). Germline values: CDR1 MDHEN, CDR2 SYDVKM. Trimming took 6 bases from V and 14 from J, leaving 16 bases between them. This CDR3 region has 12 residues. The CDR3 loop reads CASRTDRWGLFF. The CDR3 DNA reads as TGTGCCAGCAGGACAGACCGATGGGGTCTGTTTTTT.

This clone occurred once. The chain carries TRBV7-9 and TRBJ1-1, with D perhaps matching TRBD1 (6 bases). This CDR3 has 13 amino acids. Trimming left V 1 base short and J 4 bases short, with 7 bases between. Germline V gives CDR1 SEHNR, CDR2 FQNEAQ (reference sequence). CDR3 protein: CASSLEQGTEAFF. The CDR3 DNA is TGTGCCAGCAGCTTAGAACAGGGCACTGAAGCTTTCTTT.

The genes are TRBV5-1 and TRBJ2-2, with D possibly TRBD1 on 6 matching bases. V was clipped by 0 bases and J by 5 bases, with 8 bases between them. Germline V gene lookup returns CDR1 SGHRS and CDR2 YFSETQ. This CDR3 is built from 14 residues. CDR3 DNA sequence: TGCGCCAGCAGCTTGGTTACAGGGACCGGGGAGCTGTTTTTT. This codes for CASSLVTGTGELFF.

The chain recombines TRBV5-1 with TRBJ2-7; weak D call: TRBD2 (6 bases). V lost 1 base and J 5 bases, leaving 13 bases between the germline ends. The CDR3 loop spans 14 amino acids. Germline V gene data show CDR1 as SGHRS and CDR2 as YFSETQ. CDR3 coding DNA: TGCGCCAGCAGCTTGTTCGGGGGATTGGACGAGCAGTACTTC. Translating it yields CASSLFGGLDEQYF.

This chain connects TRBV5-1 to TRBJ1-5; 7 bases line up with TRBD1. V shed 0 bases, J shed 7 bases, and the junction held 7 bases outside the gene matches. CDR3 size: 15 residues. Germline lookup yields CDR1 SGHRS and CDR2 YFSETQ. CDR3 nucleotide sequence: TGCGCCAGCAGCTTGGACGGACAGGAGAGACAGCCCCAGCATTTT. Translating gives CASSLDGQERQPQHF.

The CDR3 loop reads CAWSGRASGVKTGTDTQYF. CDR3 bases: TGTGCCTGGAGCGGGCGGGCTAGCGGGGTTAAAACGGGGACAGATACGCAGTATTTT. The V gene is TRBV30, the J gene TRBJ2-3, with TRBD2 matching over 9 bases. The CDR3 consists of 19 residues. Per the germline V gene, CDR1 is GTSNPN and CDR2 is SVGIG (reference sequence). Trimming took 3 bases from V and 3 from J; bases not matched to a gene: 19.

A single count supports this clone. The chain has TRBV6-1 and TRBJ1-4; a possible D gene is TRBD1 (5 bases). CDR3 size: 13 residues. CDR1 is MNHNS, CDR2 SASEGT, per germline. The V end lost 8 bases, the J end lost 4 bases, and 11 bases lay between the germline ends. The CDR3 loop reads CASGEQDNEKLFF. The CDR3 region has the DNA TGTGCCAGCGGGGAACAGGATAATGAAAAACTGTTTTTT.

Written as DNA, the CDR3 is TGTGCCTGGGGCCTTCCGTGGGGGTCTGGAAACACCATATATTTT. Protein sequence: CAWGLPWGSGNTIYF. The chain links TRBV30 to TRBJ1-3; a possible D gene is TRBD1 (5 bases). This CDR3 spans 15 amino acids. Germline loops: CDR1 GTSNPN, CDR2 SVGIG (reference sequence). Trimming removed 5 bases at V and 1 base at J, with 15 bases between.

The chain has TRBV12-5 and TRBJ2-1, with 11 bases lining up with TRBD2. Germline trimming cut 1 base from V and 8 bases from J; bases unmatched to any gene: 4. The CDR3 runs 15 residues. Germline V gene sequence: CDR1 LGHNT, CDR2 FRNRAP. The CDR3 protein is CASGLELAGADEQFF. Written as DNA, the CDR3 is TGTGCTAGTGGTTTGGAACTAGCGGGGGCCGATGAGCAGTTCTTC.

The chain combines TRBV6-5 with TRBJ2-7; 15 nucleotides match TRBD2. The germline V gene has CDR1 MNHEY and CDR2 SVGAGI. With V trimmed by 6 bases and J by 6 bases, 6 bases remained unmatched. CDR3 size: 15 residues. The CDR3 loop reads CASRVGLAGGAEQYF. The CDR3, as DNA: TGTGCCAGCAGGGTGGGACTAGCGGGAGGAGCCGAGCAGTACTTC.

V is TRBV18 and J is TRBJ2-7; D is possibly TRBD1 (5 bases). The CDR3 covers 14 residues. Trimming cost V 3 bases and J 6 bases, with 15 bases left between them. The germline V gene encodes CDR1 KGHSH and CDR2 LQKENI. CDR3 residues: CASSPEPTGPEQYF. The CDR3 DNA reads as TGTGCCAGCTCACCGGAACCTACAGGACCCGAGCAGTACTTC.

This clone has only one observation. The rearrangement links TRBV14 to TRBJ1-1; 8 nucleotides match TRBD1. CDR1 is SGHDN, CDR2 FVKESK, per germline. V dropped 4 bases and J dropped 7; count of bases not matched to a gene: 11. The CDR3 consists of 15 residues. The CDR3 loop reads CASSPLDRVFGEAFF. CDR3 DNA sequence: TGTGCCAGCAGCCCCTTGGACAGGGTGTTTGGTGAAGCTTTCTTT.

The gene calls are TRBV4-1 and TRBJ1-2, with D perhaps matching TRBD1 (5 bases). The CDR3 is 16 amino acids. V dropped 0 bases and J dropped 8 bases, with 19 bases sitting between them. From germline, CDR1 is MGHRA and CDR2 YSYEKL. The CDR3 is CASSQDEGRPGGGYTF. For the CDR3, the DNA is TGCGCCAGCAGCCAAGATGAAGGGAGGCCGGGGGGAGGCTACACCTTC.

This sequence joins TRBV7-8 and TRBJ1-1; D gene uncertain. The germline CDR1 and CDR2 sequences are SGHVS and FQNEAQ. This CDR3 has 19 residues. The V end lost 1 base, the J end lost 10 bases, and 31 bases lay between the germline ends. CDR3 loop: CASSLGLRGARGDTRGAFF. CDR3 in DNA: TGTGCCAGCAGCTTAGGTTTACGGGGAGCAAGAGGCGATACGCGGGGAGCTTTCTTT.

The chain combines TRBV19 with TRBJ2-3; D not certain. CDR1 is LNHDA and CDR2 is SQIVND in the germline V gene (reference sequence). The CDR3 is 14 residues long. The V end was cut by 1 base, the J end by 2 bases, with 7 bases between. The CDR3 DNA reads as TGTGCCAGTAGTATAGGGCATCACACAGATACGCAGTATTTT. Its translation is CASSIGHHTDTQYF.

The J gene is TRBJ2-2, the V gene TRBV10-3, with no clear D. The CDR3 runs 11 residues. Germline V gene data show CDR1 as ENHRY and CDR2 as SYGVKD. Trimming stripped 10 bases from V and 5 bases from J, with 8 bases between. The CDR3 coding sequence is TGTGCCACCAGCGAAACCGGGGAGCTGTTTTTT. Translated, it gives CATSETGELFF.

The chain carries TRBV5-1 and TRBJ2-5; D possibly corresponds to TRBD1 (8 bases). The CDR3 length is 17 residues. In germline, CDR1 is SGHRS, CDR2 YFSETQ. With 0 bases removed from V and 2 bases from J, the gap between germline ends came to 17 bases. In nucleotides, the CDR3 is TGCGCCAGCAGCTTGGGGCCACAGGGGGGGGGACAAGAGACCCAGTACTTC. The encoded protein is CASSLGPQGGGQETQYF.